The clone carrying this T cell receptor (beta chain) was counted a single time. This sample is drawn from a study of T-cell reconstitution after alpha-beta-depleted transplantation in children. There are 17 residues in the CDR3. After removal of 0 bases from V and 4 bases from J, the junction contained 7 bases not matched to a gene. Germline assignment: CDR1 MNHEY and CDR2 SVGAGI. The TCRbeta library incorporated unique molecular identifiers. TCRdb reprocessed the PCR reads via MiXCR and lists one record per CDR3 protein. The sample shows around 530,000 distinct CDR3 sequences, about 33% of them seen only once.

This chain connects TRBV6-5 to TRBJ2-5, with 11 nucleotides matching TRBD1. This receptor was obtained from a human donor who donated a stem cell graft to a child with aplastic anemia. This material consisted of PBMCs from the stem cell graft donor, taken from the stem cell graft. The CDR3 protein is CASSYSALGTGGETQYF. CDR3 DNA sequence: TGTGCCAGCAGTTACTCAGCATTGGGGACAGGGGGAGAGACCCAGTACTTC.